Each of the 13 T cell receptor beta chains below was sequenced from the same sample in a study of cytomegalovirus exposure and HLA in healthy donors. 13 Jbeta primers and 60 Vbeta primers were used for the PCR. Sequencing was performed with immunoSEQ multiplex PCR; in TCRdb, only in-frame clones are kept and a portion is missing. The sample lists approximately 110,000 clones; 74% were seen once. Material: PBMCs. These receptors all come from a woman between 45 and 65 years old in good health and CMV-seropositive.

The chain uses TRBV6-1 and TRBJ2-5; D is perhaps TRBD2 (6 bases). This CDR3 spans 10 amino acids. Germline V gene sequence: CDR1 MNHNS, CDR2 SASEGT. Trimming took 8 bases from V and 5 from J, leaving 6 bases between them. This chain's CDR3 is CASRGETQYF. The CDR3 DNA is TGTGCCAGCCGGGGGGAGACCCAGTACTTC.

V is TRBV19 and J is TRBJ2-3, with 11 bases matching TRBD2. The ends lost 3 bases at V and 4 bases at J; junction bases unmatched: 12. Germline loops: CDR1 LNHDA, CDR2 SQIVND (reference sequence). The CDR3 consists of 18 residues. The CDR3 loop is CASSIISGGAVGADTQYF. The CDR3 coding sequence is TGTGCCAGTAGTATTATTAGCGGGGGGGCCGTAGGCGCAGATACGCAGTATTTT. Based on the CDR3 plus reference TRBV19 and TRBJ2-3, the full variable domain is DGGITQSPKYLFRKEGQNVTLSCEQNLNHDAMYWYRQDPGQGLRLIYYSQIVNDFQKGDIAEGYSVSREKKESFPLTVTSAQKNPTAFYLCASSIISGGAVGADTQYFGPGTRLTVL.

The chain couples TRBV4-1 to TRBJ1-2; the D is unclear. Per germline, CDR1 MGHRA and CDR2 YSYEKL. The CDR3 loop spans 15 amino acids. The V and J ends lost 2 bases and 4 bases respectively, with 14 bases between them. CDR3 sequence reads: CASSQFGQAIYGYTF. CDR3 in DNA: TGCGCCAGCAGCCAATTCGGTCAAGCGATCTATGGCTACACCTTC.

The V gene is TRBV7-9, the J gene TRBJ2-4, with TRBD1 identical over 7 bases. The CDR3 is 15 residues long. Trimming cost V 3 bases and J 0 bases; bases outside gene matches: 2. Germline CDR1 is SEHNR and CDR2 is FQNEAQ (reference sequence). As DNA, the CDR3 is TGTGCCAGCAGCTTGGACAGGCTAGCCAAAAACATTCAGTACTTC. Translated: CASSLDRLAKNIQYF.

This rearrangement joins TRBV5-4 to TRBJ2-1; D remains ambiguous. The V and J ends lost 0 bases and 7 bases respectively, with 14 bases between them. CDR1 is SGHNT, CDR2 YYREEE, per germline (reference sequence). The CDR3 runs 15 residues. This CDR3 reads CASSLDRQAKNEQFF. The CDR3 DNA sequence: TGTGCCAGCAGCTTGGATCGTCAGGCTAAGAATGAGCAGTTCTTC.

The V gene is TRBV6-6, the J gene TRBJ2-7, with a tentative D call TRBD1 (6 bases). Germline V gene sequence: CDR1 MNHNY, CDR2 SVGAGI (reference sequence). V was cut by 5 bases and J by 3 bases, with 11 bases left in between. This CDR3 is 13 amino acids long. CDR3 DNA sequence: TGTGCCAGCAGTATACGACAGGTCTACGAGCAGTACTTC. It specifies CASSIRQVYEQYF.

The chain is built from TRBV5-1 and TRBJ2-4; TRBD2 matches at 7 bases. The J segment lost 3 bases and the V segment lost 4 bases, leaving 16 bases of the junction unmatched. This CDR3 comprises 18 residues. Looked up from germline, CDR1 is SGHRS and CDR2 is YFSETQ. The CDR3 sequence is CASSEERGFRGGKNIQYF. The CDR3 DNA reads TGCGCCAGCAGCGAGGAGCGGGGATTCCGGGGCGGCAAAAACATTCAGTACTTC.

V and J are TRBV28 and TRBJ1-2, with 7 positions matching TRBD1. J was trimmed by 6 bases and V by 3 bases; bases with no gene match: 19. The CDR3 covers 18 residues. The germline gives CDR1 MDHEN, CDR2 SYDVKM. The CDR3 nucleotides read TGTGCCAGCAGTTTGGGCTTCGGGCAGGGGGGAATCCTGAATGGCTACACCTTC. Translated: CASSLGFGQGGILNGYTF.

The CDR3 is CASSLTGTSGFYEQYF. The CDR3 DNA reads as TGCGCCAGCAGCTTGACCGGGACTAGCGGGTTCTACGAGCAGTACTTC. The J gene is TRBJ2-5, the V gene TRBV5-1; TRBD2 matches 12 bases. The J call may be mistaken, given a closer DNA end match to TRBJ2-7. From germline, CDR1 is SGHRS and CDR2 YFSETQ. The CDR3 spans 16 residues.

V usage is TRBV28 and J usage is TRBJ1-4; no reliable D call. CDR1 is MDHEN, CDR2 SYDVKM, per germline. Trimming cost V 2 bases and J 0 bases, with 4 bases left between them. The CDR3 contains 14 residues. The DNA for the CDR3 is TGTGCCAGCAGTTTACAAACAACTAATGAAAAACTGTTTTTT. Translating it yields CASSLQTTNEKLFF.

V and J are TRBV6-1 and TRBJ1-4; D perhaps matches TRBD1 (6 bases). Germline V gene data show CDR1 as MNHNS and CDR2 as SASEGT. The CDR3 is 15 amino acids. The V and J ends lost 5 bases and 7 bases respectively, with 17 bases between them. CDR3 DNA: TGTGCCAGCAGTTCAAGCCGCGGACAGTTTGAAAAACTGTTTTTT. Residues: CASSSSRGQFEKLFF.

The V call is TRBV2, the J call TRBJ2-7; D call uncertain. The V gene lost 1 base and the J gene lost 3 bases, with 7 bases spanning the gap. Germline assignment: CDR1 SNHLY and CDR2 FYNNEI. The CDR3 has 13 amino acids. The CDR3 bases are TGTGCCAGCAGTGAAGATGGCAGCTACGAGCAGTACTTC. It translates to CASSEDGSYEQYF.

This chain uses TRBV7-2 with TRBJ1-2; D call uncertain. The CDR3 consists of 14 residues. V was pared by 4 bases and J by 3 bases, with 12 bases between. Germline V gene sequence: CDR1 SGHTA, CDR2 FQGNSA. CDR3 protein: CASSYGPADYGYTF. DNA for the CDR3: TGTGCCAGCAGCTACGGCCCGGCGGACTATGGCTACACCTTC.